These 14 T cell receptor beta chains came from one sample sequenced in a study of shared clonotypes between healthy human individuals. Profiled with immunoSEQ multiplex PCR; TCRdb holds only in-frame clones, not every one. The profile shows over a million clones, about 84% of them singletons. Sequences were obtained from memory CD4+ T cells from PBMCs. Sample subset: CD45RA-negative fraction. All receptors come from a man between 18 and 35 years old in good health. Some clones in this sample may be carry-over from other donors' samples.

The chain is built from TRBV28 and TRBJ2-1, with 9 bases fitting TRBD2. Germline V gene sequence: CDR1 MDHEN, CDR2 SYDVKM. J lost 4 bases, V lost 6 bases, and 7 bases had no gene match. This CDR3 is 15 amino acids long. CDR3 in amino acids: CASRKLSGGYNEQFF. The DNA of the CDR3 is TGTGCCAGCAGGAAACTTAGCGGGGGATACAATGAGCAGTTCTTC. Full variable domain (remainder filled in from reference TRBV28 and TRBJ2-1): DVKVTQSSRYLVKRTGEKVFLECVQDMDHENMFWYRQDPGLGLRLIYFSYDVKMKEKGDIPEGYSVSREKKERFSLILESASTNQTSMYLCASRKLSGGYNEQFFGPGTRLTVL.

The chain is built from TRBV6-1 and TRBJ2-7, with D possibly being TRBD2 (6 bases). CDR1 is MNHNS and CDR2 is SASEGT in the germline V gene. The V gene lost 5 bases and the J gene lost 3 bases, with 17 bases spanning the gap. The CDR3 has 15 residues. CDR3 region: CASSTLGTPIYEQYF. In DNA, the CDR3 is TGTGCCAGCAGTACACTTGGGACTCCCATCTACGAGCAGTACTTC.

Points on this clone: This probably arose from a read error, given a far larger clone one base away. The identical CDR3 is also encoded by other nucleotide sequences in the sample. CDR3 coding DNA: TGTGCCAGCAGCTTGGGGACCAGCGGGTCCTCCTACAATGAGCAGTTCTTC. Translated: CASSLGTSGSSYNEQFF. The chain has TRBV5-4 and TRBJ2-1, with D tentatively TRBD2 (6 bases). V was clipped by 0 bases and J by 0 bases, with 13 bases between them. The CDR3 runs 17 residues. Germline lookup yields CDR1 SGHNT and CDR2 YYREEE (reference sequence).

On this clone: This may be a read error, as it is one base from a much larger clone. Other nucleotide sequences from this sample produce the same CDR3. The chain uses TRBV7-9 and TRBJ1-4; 9 bases map to TRBD1. After removal of 1 base from V and 8 bases from J, the junction contained 2 bases not matched to a gene. The CDR3 has 14 amino acids. The germline CDR1 and CDR2 sequences are SEHNR and FQNEAQ (reference sequence). CDR3 coding DNA: TGTGCCAGCAGCTTAGGGACAGGGGACGAAAAACTGTTTTTT. Translated: CASSLGTGDEKLFF.

This chain uses TRBV28 with TRBJ1-5; the D is unclear. The V gene's germline CDR1 is MDHEN and CDR2 SYDVKM. With 0 bases removed from V and 7 bases from J, the gap between germline ends came to 7 bases. The CDR3 length is 13 residues. CDR3 region: CASSLWGRQPQHF. The CDR3 coding sequence is TGTGCCAGCAGTTTATGGGGTAGGCAGCCCCAGCATTTT.

The gene calls are TRBV5-1 and TRBJ2-5, with 8 bases fitting TRBD1. Germline CDR1 SGHRS, CDR2 YFSETQ. The CDR3 runs 16 residues. Trimming took 4 bases from V and 4 from J; bases not matched to a gene: 12. The CDR3 here is CASSPPLQGVGETQYF. CDR3 DNA sequence: TGCGCCAGCAGCCCGCCCCTACAGGGGGTGGGAGAGACCCAGTACTTC.

This chain links TRBV7-9 with TRBJ1-4; D is undetermined. The V and J ends lost 4 bases and 8 bases respectively, with 5 bases between them. The CDR3 has 11 amino acids. Per the germline V gene, CDR1 is SEHNR and CDR2 is FQNEAQ (reference sequence). The CDR3 is CASSSAEKLFF. CDR3 nucleotides: TGTGCCAGCAGCTCGGCAGAAAAACTGTTTTTT.

This chain connects TRBV5-1 to TRBJ2-7, with D possibly matching TRBD2 (5 bases). The CDR3 sequence is 14 residues long. V was clipped by 6 bases and J by 0 bases, with 13 bases between them. Germline-derived CDR1 and CDR2 are SGHRS and YFSETQ. The CDR3 spells CASKTSGDSYEQYF. Here the CDR3 DNA reads TGCGCCAGCAAGACCTCCGGGGACTCCTACGAGCAGTACTTC.

The rearrangement joins TRBV4-3 to TRBJ2-1; D is unclear. CDR3 size: 12 residues. CDR1 and CDR2 (germline): LGHNA, YSLEER. V was cut by 4 bases and J by 9 bases, with 10 bases left in between. For the CDR3, the DNA is TGCGCCAGCAGCCTAAGAAATGGTGAGCAGTTCTTC. It translates to CASSLRNGEQFF.

This chain joins TRBV6-5 and TRBJ1-5; D is perhaps TRBD1 (6 bases). CDR3 length: 14 amino acids. CDR1 is MNHEY, CDR2 SVGAGI, per germline. Trimming cost V 9 bases and J 6 bases, with 18 bases left between them. CDR3 bases: TGTGCCAGTTCTCCCTTGACAGGCTCTCAGCCCCAGCATTTT. This sequence encodes CASSPLTGSQPQHF.

This sequence joins TRBV7-2 and TRBJ2-1, with D unclear. Trimming stripped 5 bases from V and 10 bases from J, with 15 bases between. Germline CDR1 SGHTA, CDR2 FQGNSA. The CDR3 length is 13 residues. As DNA, the CDR3 is TGTGCCAGCAGCCTCGGTGGTTTGAGGGAGCAGTTCTTC. Encoded protein: CASSLGGLREQFF.

The chain uses TRBV28 and TRBJ1-1; 7 bases align to TRBD1. J lost 2 bases, V lost 8 bases, and 5 bases had no gene match. The V gene's germline CDR1 is MDHEN and CDR2 SYDVKM. This CDR3 has 13 residues. The CDR3 reads CASLGQPNTEAFF. The CDR3 nucleotides are TGTGCCAGCCTGGGACAGCCTAACACTGAAGCTTTCTTT. Filled out from reference TRBV28 and TRBJ1-1, the complete variable domain reads DVKVTQSSRYLVKRTGEKVFLECVQDMDHENMFWYRQDPGLGLRLIYFSYDVKMKEKGDIPEGYSVSREKKERFSLILESASTNQTSMYLCASLGQPNTEAFFGQGTRLTVV.

The J gene is TRBJ2-3, the V gene TRBV5-4; D remains ambiguous. CDR1 is SGHNT, CDR2 YYREEE, per germline (reference sequence). V was pared by 0 bases and J by 5 bases, with 7 bases between. The CDR3 is made up of 13 amino acids. In nucleotides, the CDR3 is TGTGCCAGCAGCTTGGCCCCGGGAGATACGCAGTATTTT. Translating it yields CASSLAPGDTQYF.

This clone came up once. This rearrangement joins TRBV5-1 to TRBJ2-5; possible D gene TRBD2, 6 bases. Germline CDR1 is SGHRS and CDR2 is YFSETQ. V was clipped by 4 bases and J by 5 bases, with 12 bases between them. The CDR3 runs to 13 residues. The CDR3 is CASSPGRRETQYF. In DNA, the CDR3 is TGCGCCAGCAGCCCTGGGAGGAGGGAGACCCAGTACTTC.